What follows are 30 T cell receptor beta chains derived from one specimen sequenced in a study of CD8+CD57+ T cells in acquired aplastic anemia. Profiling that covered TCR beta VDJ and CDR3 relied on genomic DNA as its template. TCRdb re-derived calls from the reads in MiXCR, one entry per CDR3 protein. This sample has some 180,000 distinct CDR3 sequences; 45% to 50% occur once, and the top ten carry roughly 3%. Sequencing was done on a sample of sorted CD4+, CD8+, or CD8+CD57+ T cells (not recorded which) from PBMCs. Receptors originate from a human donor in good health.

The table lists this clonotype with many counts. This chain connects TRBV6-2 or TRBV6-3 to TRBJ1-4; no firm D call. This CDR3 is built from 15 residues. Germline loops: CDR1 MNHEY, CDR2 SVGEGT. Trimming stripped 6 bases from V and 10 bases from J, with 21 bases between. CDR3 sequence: CASRHDGVVIGKLFF. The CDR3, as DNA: TGTGCCAGCAGACACGATGGGGTCGTGATTGGAAAACTGTTTTTT.

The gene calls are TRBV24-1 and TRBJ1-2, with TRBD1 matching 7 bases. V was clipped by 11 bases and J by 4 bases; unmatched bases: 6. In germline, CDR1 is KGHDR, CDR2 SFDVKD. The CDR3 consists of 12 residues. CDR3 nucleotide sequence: TGTGCCATCGACAGGGAACCCTATGGCTACACCTTC. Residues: CAIDREPYGYTF.

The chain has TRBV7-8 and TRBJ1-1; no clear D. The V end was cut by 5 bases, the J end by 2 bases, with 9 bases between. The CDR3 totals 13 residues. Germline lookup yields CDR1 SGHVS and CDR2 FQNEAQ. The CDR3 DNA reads TGTGCCAGCAGCAAATGGAGAAACACTGAAGCTTTCTTT. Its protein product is CASSKWRNTEAFF.

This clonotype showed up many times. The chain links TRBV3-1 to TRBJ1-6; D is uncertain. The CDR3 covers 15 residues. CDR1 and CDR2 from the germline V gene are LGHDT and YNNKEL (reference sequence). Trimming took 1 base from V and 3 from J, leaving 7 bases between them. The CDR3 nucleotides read TGTGCCAGCAGCCAAGGTTCCAGCTATAATTCACCCCTCCACTTT. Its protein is CASSQGSSYNSPLHF.

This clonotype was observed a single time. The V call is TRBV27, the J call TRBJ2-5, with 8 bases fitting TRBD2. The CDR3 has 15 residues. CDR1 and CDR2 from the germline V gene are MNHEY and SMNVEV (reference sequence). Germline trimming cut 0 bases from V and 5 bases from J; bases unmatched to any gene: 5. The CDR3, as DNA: TGTGCCAGCAGTTTATCCCCAACTAGCGGTGAGACCCAGTACTTC. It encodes CASSLSPTSGETQYF.

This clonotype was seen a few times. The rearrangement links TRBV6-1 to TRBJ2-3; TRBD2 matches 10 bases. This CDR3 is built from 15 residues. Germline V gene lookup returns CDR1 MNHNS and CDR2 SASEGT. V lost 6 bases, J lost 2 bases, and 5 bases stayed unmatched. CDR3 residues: CASRELAGTTDTQYF. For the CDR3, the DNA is TGTGCCAGCAGGGAACTAGCGGGGACCACAGATACGCAGTATTTT.

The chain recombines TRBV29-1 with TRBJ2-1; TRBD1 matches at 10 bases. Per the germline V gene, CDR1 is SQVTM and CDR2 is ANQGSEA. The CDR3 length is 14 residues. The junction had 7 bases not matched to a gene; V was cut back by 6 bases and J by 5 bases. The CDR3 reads CSVRDRGWDNEQFF. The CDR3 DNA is TGCAGCGTGCGGGACAGGGGTTGGGACAATGAGCAGTTCTTC.

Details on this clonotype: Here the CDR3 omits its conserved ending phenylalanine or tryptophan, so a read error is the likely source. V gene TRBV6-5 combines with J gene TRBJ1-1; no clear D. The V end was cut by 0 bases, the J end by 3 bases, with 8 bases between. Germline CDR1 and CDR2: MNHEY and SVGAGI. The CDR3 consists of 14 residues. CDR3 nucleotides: TGTGCCAGCAGTTACTCCCGAGGAGACACTGAAGCTTTCATT. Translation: CASSYSRGDTEAFI.

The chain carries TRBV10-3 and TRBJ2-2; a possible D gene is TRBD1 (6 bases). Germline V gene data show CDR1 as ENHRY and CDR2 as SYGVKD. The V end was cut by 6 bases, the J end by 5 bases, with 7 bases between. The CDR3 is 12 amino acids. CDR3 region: CAIRQGTGELFF. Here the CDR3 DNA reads TGTGCCATCAGGCAGGGGACCGGGGAGCTGTTTTTT.

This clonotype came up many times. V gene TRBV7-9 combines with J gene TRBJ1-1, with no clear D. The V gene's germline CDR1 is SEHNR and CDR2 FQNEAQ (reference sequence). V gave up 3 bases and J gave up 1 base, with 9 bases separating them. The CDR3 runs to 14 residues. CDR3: CASSLGSGNTEAFF. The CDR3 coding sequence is TGTGCCAGCAGCTTGGGGTCAGGGAACACTGAAGCTTTCTTT.

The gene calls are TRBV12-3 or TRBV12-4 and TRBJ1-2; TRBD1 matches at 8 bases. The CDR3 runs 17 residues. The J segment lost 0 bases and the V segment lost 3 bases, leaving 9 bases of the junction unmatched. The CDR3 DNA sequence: TGTGCCAGCAGTTTGGACAGGGCACTAATAACTAACTATGGCTACACCTTC. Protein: CASSLDRALITNYGYTF.

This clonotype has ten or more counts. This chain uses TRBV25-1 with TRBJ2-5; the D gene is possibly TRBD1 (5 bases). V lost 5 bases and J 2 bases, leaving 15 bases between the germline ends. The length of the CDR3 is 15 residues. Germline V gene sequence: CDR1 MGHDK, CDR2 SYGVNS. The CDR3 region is CASSRSDSIQETQYF. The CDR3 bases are TGTGCCAGCAGTCGATCTGACAGTATACAAGAGACCCAGTACTTC.

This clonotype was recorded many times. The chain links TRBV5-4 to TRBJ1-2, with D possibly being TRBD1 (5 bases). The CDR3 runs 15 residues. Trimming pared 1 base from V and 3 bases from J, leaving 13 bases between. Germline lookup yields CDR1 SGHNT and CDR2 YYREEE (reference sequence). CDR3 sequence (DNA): TGTGCCAGCAGCTTGATGTTCGGGGGGGACTATGGCTACACCTTC. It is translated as CASSLMFGGDYGYTF. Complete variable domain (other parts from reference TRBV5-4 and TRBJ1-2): ETGVTQSPTHLIKTRGQQVTLRCSSQSGHNTVSWYQQALGQGPQFIFQYYREEENGRGNFPPRFSGLQFPNYSSELNVNALELDDSALYLCASSLMFGGDYGYTFGSGTRLTVV.

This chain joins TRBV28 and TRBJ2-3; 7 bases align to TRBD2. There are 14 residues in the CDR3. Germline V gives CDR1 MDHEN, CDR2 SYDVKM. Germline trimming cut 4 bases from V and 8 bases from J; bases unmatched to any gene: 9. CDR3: CASSYGGGTGTQYF. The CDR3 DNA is TGTGCCAGCAGTTATGGGGGAGGGACGGGTACGCAGTATTTT.

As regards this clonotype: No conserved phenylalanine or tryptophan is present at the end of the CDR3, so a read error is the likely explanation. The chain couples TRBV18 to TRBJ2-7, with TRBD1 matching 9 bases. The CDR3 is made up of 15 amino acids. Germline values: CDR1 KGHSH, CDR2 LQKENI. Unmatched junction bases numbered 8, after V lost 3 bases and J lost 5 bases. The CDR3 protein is CASSPTGTGINEQYL. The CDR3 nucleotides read TGTGCCAGCTCACCGACGGGGACAGGGATCAACGAGCAGTACCTC.

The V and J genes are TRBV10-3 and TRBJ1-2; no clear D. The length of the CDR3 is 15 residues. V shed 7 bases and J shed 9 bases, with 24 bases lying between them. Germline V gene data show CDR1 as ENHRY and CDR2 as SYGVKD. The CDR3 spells CAIKEWADLPPSYTF. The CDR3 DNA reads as TGTGCCATCAAGGAGTGGGCAGACCTTCCCCCCAGCTACACCTTC.

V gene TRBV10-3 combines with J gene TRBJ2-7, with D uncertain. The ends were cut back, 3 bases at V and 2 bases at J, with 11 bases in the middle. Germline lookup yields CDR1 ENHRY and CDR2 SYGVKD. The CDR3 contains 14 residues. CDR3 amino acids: CAISERRTPYEQYF. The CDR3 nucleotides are TGTGCCATCAGTGAACGCAGGACCCCCTACGAGCAGTACTTC.

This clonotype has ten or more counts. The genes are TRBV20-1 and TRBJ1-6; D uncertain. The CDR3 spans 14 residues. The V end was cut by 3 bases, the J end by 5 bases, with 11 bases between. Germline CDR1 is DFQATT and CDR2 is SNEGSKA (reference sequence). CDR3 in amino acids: CSARGQTNNSPLHF. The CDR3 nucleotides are TGCAGTGCTAGGGGTCAGACTAATAATTCACCCCTCCACTTT.

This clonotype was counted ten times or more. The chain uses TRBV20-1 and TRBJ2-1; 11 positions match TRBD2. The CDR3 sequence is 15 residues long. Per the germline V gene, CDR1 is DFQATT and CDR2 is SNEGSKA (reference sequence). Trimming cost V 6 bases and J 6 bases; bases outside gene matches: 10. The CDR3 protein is CSAPNSGRAGNEQFF. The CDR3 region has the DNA TGCAGTGCCCCCAATAGCGGGAGGGCCGGCAATGAGCAGTTCTTC.

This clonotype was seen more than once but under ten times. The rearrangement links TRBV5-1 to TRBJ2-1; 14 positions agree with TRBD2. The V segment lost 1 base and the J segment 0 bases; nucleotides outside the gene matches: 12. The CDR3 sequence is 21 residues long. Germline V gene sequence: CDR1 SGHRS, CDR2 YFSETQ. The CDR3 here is CASSLSGTSGSTRSSYNEQFF. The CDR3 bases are TGCGCCAGCAGCTTGTCCGGGACTAGCGGGAGCACCCGGAGCTCCTACAATGAGCAGTTCTTC.

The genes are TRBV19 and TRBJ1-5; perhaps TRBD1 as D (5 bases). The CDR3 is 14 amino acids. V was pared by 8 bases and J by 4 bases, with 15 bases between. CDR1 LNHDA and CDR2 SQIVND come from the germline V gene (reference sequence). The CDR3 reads CASADMGVNQPQHF. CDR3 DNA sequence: TGTGCCAGTGCCGATATGGGGGTGAATCAGCCCCAGCATTTT.

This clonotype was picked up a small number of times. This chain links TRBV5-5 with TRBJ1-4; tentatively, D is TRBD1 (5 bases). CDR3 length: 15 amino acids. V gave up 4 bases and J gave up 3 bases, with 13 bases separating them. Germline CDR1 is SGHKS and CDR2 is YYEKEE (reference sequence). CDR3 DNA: TGTGCCAGCAGCCCACCCAGGGACGCTAATGAAAAACTGTTTTTT. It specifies CASSPPRDANEKLFF.

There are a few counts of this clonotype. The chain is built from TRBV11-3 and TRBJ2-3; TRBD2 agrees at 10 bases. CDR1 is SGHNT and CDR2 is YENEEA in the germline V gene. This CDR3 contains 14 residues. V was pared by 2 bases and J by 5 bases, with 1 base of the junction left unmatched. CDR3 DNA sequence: TGTGCCAGCAGCTTAACTAGCGGGGTAGATACGCAGTATTTT. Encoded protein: CASSLTSGVDTQYF. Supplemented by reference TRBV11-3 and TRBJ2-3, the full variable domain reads EAGVVQSPRYKIIEKKQPVAFWCNPISGHNTLYWYLQNLGQGPELLIRYENEEAVDDSQLPKDRFSAERLKGVDSTLKIQPAELGDSAVYLCASSLTSGVDTQYFGPGTRLTVL.

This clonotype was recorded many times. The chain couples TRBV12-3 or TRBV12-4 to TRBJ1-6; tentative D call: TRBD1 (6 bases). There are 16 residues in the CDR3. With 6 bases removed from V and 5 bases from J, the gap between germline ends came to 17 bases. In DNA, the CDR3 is TGTGCCAGCAGGCGTGCCCCGGGACAAAATAATTCACCCCTCCACTTT. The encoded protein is CASRRAPGQNNSPLHF.

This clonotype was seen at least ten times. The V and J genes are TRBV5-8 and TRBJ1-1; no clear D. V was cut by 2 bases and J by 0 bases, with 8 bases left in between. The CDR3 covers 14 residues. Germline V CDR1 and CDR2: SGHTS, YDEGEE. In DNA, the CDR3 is TGTGCCAGCAGCTTTGGGTTTGTGAACACTGAAGCTTTCTTT. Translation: CASSFGFVNTEAFF.

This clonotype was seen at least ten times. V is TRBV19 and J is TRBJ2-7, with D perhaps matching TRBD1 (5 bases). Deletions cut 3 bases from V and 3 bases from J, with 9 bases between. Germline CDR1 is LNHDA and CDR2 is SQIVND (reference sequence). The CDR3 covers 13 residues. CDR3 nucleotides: TGTGCCAGTAGTATCCAGGACAACTACGAGCAGTACTTC. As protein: CASSIQDNYEQYF.

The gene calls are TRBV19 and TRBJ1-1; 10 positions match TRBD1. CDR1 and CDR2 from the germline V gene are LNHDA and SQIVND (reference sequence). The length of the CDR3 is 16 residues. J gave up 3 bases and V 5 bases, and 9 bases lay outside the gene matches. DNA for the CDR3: TGTGCCAGTAGTCCTAGGACAGGGGGGTGGGACACTGAAGCTTTCTTT. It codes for CASSPRTGGWDTEAFF.

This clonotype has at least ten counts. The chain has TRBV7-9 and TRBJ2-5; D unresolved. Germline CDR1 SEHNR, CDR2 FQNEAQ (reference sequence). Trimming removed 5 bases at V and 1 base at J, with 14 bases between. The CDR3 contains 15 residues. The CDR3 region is CASSVGSQPQETQYF. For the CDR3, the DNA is TGTGCCAGCAGCGTCGGGTCTCAGCCCCAAGAGACCCAGTACTTC.

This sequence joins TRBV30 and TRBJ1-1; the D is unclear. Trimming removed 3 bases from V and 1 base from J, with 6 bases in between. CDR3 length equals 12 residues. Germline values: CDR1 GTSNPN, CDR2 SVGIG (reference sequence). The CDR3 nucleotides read TGTGCCTGGAGCCCGAGGAACACTGAAGCTTTCTTT. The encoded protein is CAWSPRNTEAFF. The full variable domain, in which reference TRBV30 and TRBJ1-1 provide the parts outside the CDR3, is SQTIHQWPATLVQPVGSPLSLECTVEGTSNPNLYWYRQAAGRGLQLLFYSVGIGQISSEVPQNLSASRPQDRQFILSSKKLLLSDSGFYLCAWSPRNTEAFFGQGTRLTVV.

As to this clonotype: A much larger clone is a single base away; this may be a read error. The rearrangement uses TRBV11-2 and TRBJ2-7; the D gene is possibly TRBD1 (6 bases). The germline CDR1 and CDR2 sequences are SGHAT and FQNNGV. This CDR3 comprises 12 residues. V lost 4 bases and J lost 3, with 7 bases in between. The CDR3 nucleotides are TGTGCCAGCAGCTGGACAGACTACGAGCAGTACTTC. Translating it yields CASSWTDYEQYF. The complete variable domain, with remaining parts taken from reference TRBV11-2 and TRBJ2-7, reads EAGVAQSPRYKIIEKRQSVAFWCNPISGHATLYWYQQILGQGPKLLIQFQNNGVVDDSQLPKDRFSAERLKGVDSTLKIQPAKLEDSAVYLCASSWTDYEQYFGPGTRLTVT.